This record looks at one T cell receptor beta chain sequence and its context. In germline, CDR1 is MNHEY, CDR2 SMNVEV (reference sequence). The CDR3 loop spans 14 amino acids. V dropped 8 bases and J dropped 4 bases, with 17 bases sitting between them. The source of the sample is a study of blood T cell repertoires in COVID-19. Study background: Acute and convalescent COVID-19 samples came from the United States, Italy and Spain.

Methods used by the authors: Counts of nucleated cells, estimated from reference gene primer amplification, were obtained. Using immunoSEQ multiplex PCR, the repertoire was profiled, and TCRdb retains in-frame clones only, with some absent. V, J and clone size are taken as reported in that table, and D and trimming were inferred from the DNA itself. Among about 69,000 clones listed, roughly 86% were seen once. The TCR originated in a man between 35 and 55 years old with COVID-19, enrolled during active disease. Sequencing was performed on peripheral blood. The gene calls are TRBV27 and TRBJ2-5; a weak D match, TRBD1 (6 bases). The CDR3 DNA follows: TGTGCCAGCGGGCCTGGGCAGGGGAGAGAGACCCAGTACTTC. This translates into CASGPGQGRETQYF.